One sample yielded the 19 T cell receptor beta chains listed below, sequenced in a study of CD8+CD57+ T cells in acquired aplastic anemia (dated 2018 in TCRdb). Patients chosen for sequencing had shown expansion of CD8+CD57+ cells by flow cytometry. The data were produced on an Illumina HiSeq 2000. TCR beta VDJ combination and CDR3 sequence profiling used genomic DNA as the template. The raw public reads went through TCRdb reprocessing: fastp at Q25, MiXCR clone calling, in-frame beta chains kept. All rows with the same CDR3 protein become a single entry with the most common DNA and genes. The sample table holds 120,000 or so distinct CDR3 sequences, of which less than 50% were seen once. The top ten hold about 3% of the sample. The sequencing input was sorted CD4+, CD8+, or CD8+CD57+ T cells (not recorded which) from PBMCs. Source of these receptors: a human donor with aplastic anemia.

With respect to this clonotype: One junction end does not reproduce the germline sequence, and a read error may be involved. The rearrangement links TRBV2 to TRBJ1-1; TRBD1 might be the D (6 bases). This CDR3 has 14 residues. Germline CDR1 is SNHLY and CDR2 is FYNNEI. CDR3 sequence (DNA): TGTGCCAGCATGTTCGGGGGGCCAATCGCTGAAGCTTCCTTT. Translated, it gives CASMFGGPIAEASF.

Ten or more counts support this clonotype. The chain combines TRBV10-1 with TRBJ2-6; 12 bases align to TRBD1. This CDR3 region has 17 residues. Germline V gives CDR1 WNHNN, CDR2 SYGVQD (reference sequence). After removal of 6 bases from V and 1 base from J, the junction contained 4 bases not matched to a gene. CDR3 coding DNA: TGCGCCAGCAGCCCGGGACAGGGGGCATCTGGGGCCAACGTCCTGACTTTC. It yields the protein CASSPGQGASGANVLTF.

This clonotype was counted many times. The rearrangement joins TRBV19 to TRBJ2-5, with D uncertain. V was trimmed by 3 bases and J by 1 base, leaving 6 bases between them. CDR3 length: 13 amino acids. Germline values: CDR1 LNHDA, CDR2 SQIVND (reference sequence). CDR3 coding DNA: TGTGCCAGTAGTATGCTGGTCCAAGAGACCCAGTACTTC. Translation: CASSMLVQETQYF.

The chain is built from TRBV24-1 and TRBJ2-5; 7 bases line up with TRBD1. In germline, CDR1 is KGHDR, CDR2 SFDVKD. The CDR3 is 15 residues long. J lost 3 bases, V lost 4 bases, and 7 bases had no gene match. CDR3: CATSDPTDREETQYF. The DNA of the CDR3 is TGTGCCACCAGTGACCCTACAGACAGGGAAGAGACCCAGTACTTC.

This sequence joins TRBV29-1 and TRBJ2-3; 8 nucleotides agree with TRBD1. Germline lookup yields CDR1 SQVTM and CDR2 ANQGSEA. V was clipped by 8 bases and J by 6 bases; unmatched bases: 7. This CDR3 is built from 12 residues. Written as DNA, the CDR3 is TGCAGCCCGGGACAGGTTCAGGATACGCAGTATTTT. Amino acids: CSPGQVQDTQYF.

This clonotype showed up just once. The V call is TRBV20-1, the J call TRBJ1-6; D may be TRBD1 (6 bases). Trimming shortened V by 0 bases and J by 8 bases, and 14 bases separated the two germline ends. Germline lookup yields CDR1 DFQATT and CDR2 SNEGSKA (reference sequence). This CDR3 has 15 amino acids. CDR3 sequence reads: CSARDKGGAYSPLHF. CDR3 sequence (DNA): TGCAGTGCTAGAGATAAGGGGGGCGCTTATTCACCCCTCCACTTT.

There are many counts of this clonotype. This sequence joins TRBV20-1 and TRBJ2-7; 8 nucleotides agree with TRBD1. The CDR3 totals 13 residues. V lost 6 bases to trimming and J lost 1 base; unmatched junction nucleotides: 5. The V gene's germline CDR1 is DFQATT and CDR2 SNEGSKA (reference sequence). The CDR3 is CSANRGKSYEQYF. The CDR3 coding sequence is TGCAGTGCCAACAGGGGGAAGTCCTACGAGCAGTACTTC.

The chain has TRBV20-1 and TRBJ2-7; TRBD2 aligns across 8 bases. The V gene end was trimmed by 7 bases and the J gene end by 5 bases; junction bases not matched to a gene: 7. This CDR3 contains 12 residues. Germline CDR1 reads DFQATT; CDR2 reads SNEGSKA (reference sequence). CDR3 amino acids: CSGSGGANEQYF. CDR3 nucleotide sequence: TGCAGTGGGTCCGGGGGGGCCAACGAGCAGTACTTC.

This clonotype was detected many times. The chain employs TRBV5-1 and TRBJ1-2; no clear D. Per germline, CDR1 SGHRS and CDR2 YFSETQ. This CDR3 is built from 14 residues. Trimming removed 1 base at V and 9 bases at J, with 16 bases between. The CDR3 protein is CASSLLLRPESYTF. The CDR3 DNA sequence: TGCGCCAGCAGCTTGTTACTGAGGCCGGAAAGCTACACCTTC.

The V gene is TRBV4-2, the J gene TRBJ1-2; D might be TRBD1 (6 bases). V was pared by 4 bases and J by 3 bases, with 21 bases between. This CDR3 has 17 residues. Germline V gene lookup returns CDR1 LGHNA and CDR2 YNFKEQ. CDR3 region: CASSPGVGAQSYYGYTF. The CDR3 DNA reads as TGTGCCAGCAGCCCCGGGGTGGGGGCCCAGTCCTACTATGGCTACACCTTC.

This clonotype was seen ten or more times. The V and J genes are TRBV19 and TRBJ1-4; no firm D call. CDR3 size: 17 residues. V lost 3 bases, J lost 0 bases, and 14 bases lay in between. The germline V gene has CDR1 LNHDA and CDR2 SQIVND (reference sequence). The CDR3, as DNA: TGTGCCAGTAGTATTTCATCCTTAAGGGCAACTAATGAAAAACTGTTTTTT. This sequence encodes CASSISSLRATNEKLFF.

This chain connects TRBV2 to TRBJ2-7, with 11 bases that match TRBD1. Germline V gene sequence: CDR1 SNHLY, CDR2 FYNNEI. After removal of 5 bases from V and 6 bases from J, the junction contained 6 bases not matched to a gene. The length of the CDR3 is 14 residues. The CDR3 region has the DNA TGTGCCAGCAGTTATGGACAGGGGGCCGGCGAGCAGTACTTC. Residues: CASSYGQGAGEQYF.

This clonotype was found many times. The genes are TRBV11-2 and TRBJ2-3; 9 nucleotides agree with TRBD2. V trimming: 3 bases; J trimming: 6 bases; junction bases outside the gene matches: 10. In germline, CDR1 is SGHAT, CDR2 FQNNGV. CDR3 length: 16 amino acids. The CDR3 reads CASSLSGGGGRDTQYF. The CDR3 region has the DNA TGTGCCAGCAGCTTGAGTGGCGGGGGGGGACGGGATACGCAGTATTTT.

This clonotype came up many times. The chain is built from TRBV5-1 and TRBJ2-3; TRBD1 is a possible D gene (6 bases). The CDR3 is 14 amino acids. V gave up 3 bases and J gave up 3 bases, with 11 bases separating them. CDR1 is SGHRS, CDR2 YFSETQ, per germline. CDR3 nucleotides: TGCGCCAGCAGCTCCACAGGGATTACAGATACGCAGTATTTT. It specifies CASSSTGITDTQYF.

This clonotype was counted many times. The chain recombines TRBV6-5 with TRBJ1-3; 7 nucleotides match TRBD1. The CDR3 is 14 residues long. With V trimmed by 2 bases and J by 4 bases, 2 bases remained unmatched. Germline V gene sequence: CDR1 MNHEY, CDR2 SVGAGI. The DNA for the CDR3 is TGTGCCAGCAGTTACCCGACAGGGGGAAACACCATATATTTT. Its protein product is CASSYPTGGNTIYF.

In nucleotides, the CDR3 is TGCAGTGCTAGTATGGGGGGCCGTCTCGAGCAGTACTTC. Translating it yields CSASMGGRLEQYF. V and J are TRBV20-1 and TRBJ2-7; the D gene could be TRBD1 or TRBD2 (6 bases each). CDR3 size: 13 residues. V was cut by 3 bases and J by 6 bases, with 15 bases left in between. CDR1 is DFQATT and CDR2 is SNEGSKA in the germline V gene (reference sequence).

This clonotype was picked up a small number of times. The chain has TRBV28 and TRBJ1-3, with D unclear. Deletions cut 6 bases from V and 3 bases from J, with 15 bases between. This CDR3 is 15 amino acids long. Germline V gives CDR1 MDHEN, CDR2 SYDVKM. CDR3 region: CASSLLPGRGNTIYF. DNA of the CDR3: TGTGCCAGCAGCCTTTTGCCCGGGCGTGGAAACACCATATATTTT.

The CDR3 sequence: CAWKRSAGAWDTQYF. CDR3 bases: TGTGCCTGGAAGCGTAGTGCTGGCGCGTGGGATACGCAGTATTTT. The chain links TRBV30 to TRBJ2-3; no definite D call. Trimming left V 4 bases short and J 6 bases short, with 20 bases between. Per germline, CDR1 GTSNPN and CDR2 SVGIG (reference sequence). The CDR3 extends over 15 amino acids.

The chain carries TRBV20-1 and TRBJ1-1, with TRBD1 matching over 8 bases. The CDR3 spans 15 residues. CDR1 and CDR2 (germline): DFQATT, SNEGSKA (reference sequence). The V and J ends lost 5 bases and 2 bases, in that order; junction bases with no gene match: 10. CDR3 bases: TGCAGTGCTCACCCTTACAGGGGGGGAAACACTGAAGCTTTCTTT. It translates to CSAHPYRGGNTEAFF.